The rows below give T cell receptor beta chains drawn from one sample of a study of response to subunit inactivated influenza vaccine. MiXCR, applied by TCRdb to the RT-PCR reads, yields one record per CDR3 protein. The repertoire includes a few hundred thousand distinct CDR3 sequences, 9.5% to 12% of them detected once, and about an eighth sits in the top ten. Sequenced here: PBMCs from blood, sampled about 6 weeks after vaccination. The origin of the receptors is a man aged 45-60 years who received an inactivated influenza vaccine. Both conserved end residues are part of each CDR3. The order of the fields is clone size, CDR3 length, J gene, V gene, D gene, CDR3 protein, CDR3 DNA. D genes are given only for firm matches. Part of the rows lack a size; the others show once, few, many or a class for expanded clones.

few,16,TRBJ2-5,TRBV11-2,NA,CASSYDLATNYQTQYF,TGTGCCAGCAGCTACGATCTAGCTACCAATTACCAGACCCAGTACTTC
many,13,TRBJ1-1,TRBV20-1,NA,CSASGIGDTEAFF,TGCAGTGCTTCAGGGATCGGGGACACTGAAGCTTTCTTT
NA,14,TRBJ2-3,TRBV5-1,TRBD2,CASRASGVTDTQYF,TGCGCCAGCAGGGCTAGCGGAGTCACAGATACGCAGTATTTT
few,14,TRBJ2-7,TRBV20-1,TRBD2,CSASLGGRAYEQYF,TGCAGTGCCAGCTTGGGCGGGAGGGCCTACGAGCAGTACTTC
many,13,TRBJ2-7,TRBV10-3,NA,CAISDSGQSEQYF,TGTGCCATCAGTGACTCCGGACAGTCGGAGCAGTACTTC
NA,15,TRBJ2-7,TRBV4-3,NA,CASSQASGRSYEQYF,TGCGCCAGCAGCCAAGCCTCAGGACGTTCCTACGAGCAGTACTTC
NA,12,TRBJ2-5,TRBV3-1,NA,CASSFDRETQYF,TGTGCCAGCAGCTTCGACAGGGAGACCCAGTACTTC
NA,15,TRBJ2-2,TRBV9,NA,CASSVGQSNTGELFF,TGTGCCAGCAGCGTAGGACAGTCGAACACCGGGGAGCTGTTTTTT
NA,18,TRBJ1-2,TRBV18,TRBD1,CASSPSGGTGASNYGYTF,TGTGCCAGCTCACCGTCCGGGGGGACAGGGGCCTCTAACTATGGCTACACCTTC
many,16,TRBJ2-7,TRBV20-1,TRBD2,CSAGKNSGGLTYEQYF,TGCAGTGCTGGAAAAAATAGCGGGGGCCTTACTTACGAGCAGTACTTC
NA,14,TRBJ2-4,TRBV29-1,NA,CSVVGIPNPNVQYF,TGCAGCGTTGTCGGGATACCCAATCCCAACGTTCAGTACTTC
NA,16,TRBJ2-7,TRBV6-2/TRBV6-3,TRBD2,CASSYSRLAGEYEQYF,TGTGCCAGCAGTTACTCGAGACTAGCGGGAGAGTACGAGCAGTACTTC
NA,14,TRBJ2-7,TRBV9,NA,CASSATANSYEQYF,TGTGCCAGCAGCGCAACAGCAAACTCCTACGAGCAGTACTTC
NA,13,TRBJ2-2,TRBV29-1,TRBD2,CSVRGANTGELFF,TGCAGCGTTCGGGGGGCGAACACCGGGGAGCTGTTTTTT
few,20,TRBJ2-7,TRBV20-1,TRBD2,CSARDPQYGTSGRGAYEQYF,TGCAGTGCTAGAGATCCACAATACGGGACTAGCGGGAGGGGGGCCTACGAGCAGTACTTC
many,10,TRBJ2-5,TRBV7-9,NA,CASPQETQYF,TGTGCCAGCCCGCAAGAGACCCAGTACTTC
few,13,TRBJ1-5,TRBV6-2/TRBV6-3,NA,CASSYRDWQPQHF,TGTGCCAGCAGTTACAGGGATTGGCAGCCCCAGCATTTT
NA,13,TRBJ1-1,TRBV20-1,NA,CSARVMAVTEAFF,TGCAGTGCTAGAGTCATGGCGGTCACTGAAGCTTTCTTT
many,15,TRBJ2-1,TRBV19,NA,CASSRLPGRNNEQFF,TGTGCCAGTAGTCGGCTCCCCGGTCGGAACAATGAGCAGTTCTTC
few,14,TRBJ2-1,TRBV6-1,TRBD2,CASTIGRDYNEQFF,TGTGCCAGCACCATAGGGAGGGATTACAATGAGCAGTTCTTC
few,14,TRBJ2-5,TRBV13,NA,CASSLEGGGETQYF,TGTGCCAGCAGCCTAGAGGGGGGAGGAGAGACCCAGTACTTC
few,15,TRBJ1-2,TRBV24-1,TRBD1,CATSARTGGVYGYTF,TGTGCCACCAGTGCCCGGACAGGGGGCGTTTATGGCTACACCTTC
few,14,TRBJ2-7,TRBV6-1,TRBD1,CASRGQGYLYEQYF,TGTGCCAGCAGGGGACAGGGGTACCTCTACGAGCAGTACTTC
NA,15,TRBJ2-5,TRBV24-1,NA,CATSDFGQGQETQYF,TGTGCCACCAGTGATTTTGGGCAGGGACAAGAGACCCAGTACTTC
NA,16,TRBJ2-3,TRBV10-3,NA,CATSGGAWVDTDTQYF,TGTGCCACAAGTGGGGGGGCGTGGGTGGACACAGATACGCAGTATTTT
NA,15,TRBJ2-3,TRBV12-3/TRBV12-4,NA,CASSDWWGGTDTQYF,TGTGCCAGCAGTGACTGGTGGGGGGGCACAGATACGCAGTATTTT
few,13,TRBJ1-1,TRBV2,NA,CASSRDSNTEAFF,TGTGCCAGCAGCCGAGACAGCAACACTGAAGCTTTCTTT
many,16,TRBJ2-5,TRBV12-3/TRBV12-4,TRBD1,CASSPTGTGPQETQYF,TGTGCCAGCAGCCCAACCGGGACAGGGCCTCAAGAGACCCAGTACTTC
NA,15,TRBJ1-1,TRBV12-3/TRBV12-4,TRBD1,CASSPQGTGLTEAFF,TGTGCCAGCAGTCCACAGGGGACGGGTCTCACTGAAGCTTTCTTT
many,14,TRBJ1-3,TRBV12-3/TRBV12-4,NA,CASSSGSSGNTIYF,TGTGCCAGCAGTTCCGGCAGCTCTGGAAACACCATATATTTT
once,13,TRBJ2-5,TRBV5-1,NA,CASMGPARETQYF,TGCGCCAGCATGGGGCCAGCAAGAGAGACCCAGTACTTC
few,16,TRBJ1-2,TRBV4-3,TRBD1,CASSDILDRTNYGYTF,TGCGCCAGCAGCGACATTTTGGACAGGACTAACTATGGCTACACCTTC
few,16,TRBJ2-1,TRBV7-6,NA,CASSPTLGGRSFQQFF,TGTGCCAGCAGCCCTACCCTTGGGGGTAGGTCTTTTCAGCAGTTCTTC
many,15,TRBJ1-4,TRBV5-5,TRBD1,CASSIVDRGREKLFF,TGTGCCAGCAGCATAGTGGACAGGGGGCGTGAAAAACTGTTTTTT
many,15,TRBJ1-6,TRBV5-1,NA,CASSLRVTDNSPLHF,TGCGCCAGCAGCCTCCGGGTCACAGATAATTCACCCCTCCACTTT
NA,12,TRBJ2-7,TRBV7-9,NA,CASSSIPIEQYF,TGTGCCAGCAGCTCTATCCCTATCGAGCAGTACTTC
few,13,TRBJ2-1,TRBV7-2,NA,CASSSVTGLEQFF,TGTGCCAGCAGCTCAGTAACAGGTCTTGAGCAGTTCTTC
few,11,TRBJ2-1,TRBV12-3/TRBV12-4,NA,CASSLVGRDFF,TGTGCCAGCAGTTTAGTTGGGCGGGATTTCTTC
few,20,TRBJ2-2,TRBV5-1,TRBD1,CASSHRSGGPTYSNTGELFF,TGCGCCAGCAGCCACCGTTCAGGGGGCCCTACCTACTCGAACACCGGGGAGCTGTTTTTT
few,14,TRBJ1-2,TRBV6-2/TRBV6-3,NA,CASSNSGEPWGYTF,TGTGCCAGCTCTAATTCGGGGGAACCTTGGGGCTACACCTTC
few,15,TRBJ1-6,TRBV9,NA,CASSVEPKGDSPLHF,TGTGCCAGCAGCGTAGAGCCCAAGGGGGATTCACCCCTCCACTTT
NA,14,TRBJ1-5,TRBV12-3/TRBV12-4,TRBD1,CASSIDRGNQPQHF,TGTGCCAGCAGTATCGACAGGGGCAATCAGCCCCAGCATTTT
many,9,TRBJ2-3,TRBV20-1,NA,CRPSDTQYF,TGCAGGCCATCAGATACGCAGTATTTT
NA,15,TRBJ2-3,TRBV7-8,NA,CASRALRLSTDTQYF,TGTGCCAGCAGGGCCCTTCGGCTTAGCACAGATACGCAGTATTTT
few,16,TRBJ2-7,TRBV7-9,TRBD1,CASSLALPGQGGEQYF,TGTGCCAGCAGCTTAGCGCTTCCGGGACAGGGTGGCGAGCAGTACTTC
few,15,TRBJ2-7,TRBV19,NA,CASSIVSDRAYEQYF,TGTGCCAGTAGTATAGTCTCGGACCGAGCCTACGAGCAGTACTTC
NA,16,TRBJ1-1,TRBV11-2,NA,CASSLSRGRPNTEAFF,TGTGCCAGCAGCTTAAGTCGGGGGCGACCGAACACTGAAGCTTTCTTT
few,14,TRBJ2-1,TRBV11-1,TRBD2,CASSREGLYNEQFF,TGTGCCAGCAGCCGGGAGGGCCTCTACAATGAGCAGTTCTTC
NA,13,TRBJ1-1,TRBV7-2,NA,CASSLVAGAEAFF,TGTGCCAGCAGCTTAGTGGCCGGGGCTGAAGCTTTCTTT
NA,15,TRBJ2-1,TRBV5-1,TRBD1,CASSWGQGMTNEQFF,TGCGCCAGCAGCTGGGGACAGGGAATGACCAATGAGCAGTTCTTC
NA,13,TRBJ2-7,TRBV28,NA,CASLGEAPGEQYF,TGTGCCAGTTTGGGGGAGGCCCCTGGTGAGCAGTACTTC
NA,14,TRBJ1-6,TRBV4-3,NA,CASSQGPINSPLHF,TGCGCCAGCAGCCAAGGACCGATTAATTCACCCCTCCACTTT
many,13,TRBJ2-1,TRBV10-3,NA,CAIRGPLRNEQFF,TGTGCCATTCGAGGGCCGTTACGCAATGAGCAGTTCTTC
few,12,TRBJ1-2,TRBV20-1,TRBD1,CSVKTGVYGYTF,TGCAGTGTTAAGACAGGGGTGTATGGCTACACCTTC
NA,17,TRBJ2-3,TRBV5-1,TRBD2,CASSLASGTSSTDTQYF,TGCGCCAGCAGCTTGGCCTCCGGGACTAGCAGCACAGATACGCAGTATTTT
many,15,TRBJ2-7,TRBV3-1,TRBD1,CASSATGTGGREQYF,TGTGCCAGCAGCGCCACCGGGACAGGGGGGAGAGAGCAGTACTTC
NA,15,TRBJ2-1,TRBV10-3,TRBD1,CAIGTGGQGANEQFF,TGTGCCATCGGGACCGGGGGACAGGGGGCCAATGAGCAGTTCTTC